These 3 T cell receptor beta chains originate from one sample sequenced in a study of shared clonotypes between healthy human individuals. Here immunoSEQ multiplex PCR was the method, and the copy in TCRdb shows in-frame clones only, minus some. This sample has over a million clones; about 80% occur once, and the top ten carry 1.2% to 1.5%. Specimen: memory CD4+ T cells sorted from blood. Regarding subset: CD45RA-negative fraction. These receptors were taken from a young man in good health.

The chain has TRBV6-5 and TRBJ1-4; D gene uncertain. Germline assignment: CDR1 MNHEY and CDR2 SVGAGI. The V end lost 10 bases, the J end lost 4 bases, and 7 bases lay between the germline ends. There are 11 residues in the CDR3. CDR3 nucleotides: TGTGCCACCAAAGTTAATGAAAAACTGTTTTTT. This encodes CATKVNEKLFF.

V gene TRBV18 combines with J gene TRBJ2-2, with 7 bases lining up with TRBD2. Germline V CDR1 and CDR2: KGHSH, LQKENI. The CDR3 runs 16 residues. The J segment lost 4 bases and the V segment lost 3 bases, leaving 8 bases of the junction unmatched. DNA of the CDR3: TGTGCCAGCTCACCCTCGGCGGGAGCGGGCACCGGGGAGCTGTTTTTT. It is translated as CASSPSAGAGTGELFF.

This rearrangement joins TRBV19 to TRBJ2-2; no clear D gene. Germline V gene data show CDR1 as LNHDA and CDR2 as SQIVND (reference sequence). The length of the CDR3 is 14 residues. V lost 3 bases to trimming and J lost 2 bases, with 7 bases between them. The CDR3 protein is CASSIDLNTGELFF. CDR3 bases: TGTGCCAGTAGTATCGACCTTAACACCGGGGAGCTGTTTTTT.